Listed below are T cell receptor beta chains from one sample, sequenced in a study of monozygotic twins with inflammatory bowel disease. Each CDR3 protein gets one entry in TCRdb, which reprocessed the 5' RACE reads and gives no DNA. This sample's table reports 420,000 or so distinct CDR3 sequences. Specimen: blood. Every receptor here comes from a human donor with ulcerative colitis or Crohn's disease, or a healthy co-twin of an affected twin (not recorded which). The CDR3 runs from the conserved cysteine through the conserved F or W. The order of the fields is V gene, J gene, CDR3 protein.

v_gene: TRBV24-1; j_gene: TRBJ2-1; CDR3aa: CATSDSGGASNEQFF
v_gene: TRBV12-3/TRBV12-4; j_gene: TRBJ1-4; CDR3aa: CASSLGGLSEKLFF
v_gene: TRBV28; j_gene: TRBJ2-2; CDR3aa: CASSLGLAVTGELFF
v_gene: TRBV30; j_gene: TRBJ2-1; CDR3aa: CAWSVGTDYNEQFF
v_gene: TRBV12-3/TRBV12-4; j_gene: TRBJ2-3; CDR3aa: CASSPQGTGGTQYF
v_gene: TRBV12-3/TRBV12-4; j_gene: TRBJ1-2; CDR3aa: CASSSDRGPLEGYTF
v_gene: TRBV3-1; j_gene: TRBJ2-7; CDR3aa: CASSQTGTGNEQYF
v_gene: TRBV6-2/TRBV6-3; j_gene: TRBJ1-1; CDR3aa: CASSSGGIMNTEAFF
v_gene: TRBV20-1; j_gene: TRBJ2-2; CDR3aa: CSAREIIVGTGNTGELFF
v_gene: TRBV14; j_gene: TRBJ1-6; CDR3aa: CASSLSGVYSPLHF
v_gene: TRBV5-1; j_gene: TRBJ2-2; CDR3aa: CASSFPTSGVKNTGELFF
v_gene: TRBV19; j_gene: TRBJ2-1; CDR3aa: CASSTTGRLNAQFF
v_gene: TRBV7-3; j_gene: TRBJ1-6; CDR3aa: CASSLTGQGGSPLHF
v_gene: TRBV20-1; j_gene: TRBJ1-4; CDR3aa: CSAKPPTTNEKLFF
v_gene: TRBV4-3; j_gene: TRBJ1-2; CDR3aa: CASSQDLAGDYGYTF
v_gene: TRBV10-3; j_gene: TRBJ1-5; CDR3aa: CAISETGASNQPQHF
v_gene: TRBV20-1; j_gene: TRBJ2-2; CDR3aa: CSALGTANTGELFF
v_gene: TRBV5-1; j_gene: TRBJ1-1; CDR3aa: CASSQSQTGGTEAFF
v_gene: TRBV11-2; j_gene: TRBJ2-3; CDR3aa: CASSLVPGGVYDTQYF
v_gene: TRBV19; j_gene: TRBJ2-1; CDR3aa: CASKAGGPLNEQFF
v_gene: TRBV6-5; j_gene: TRBJ2-5; CDR3aa: CASSYSSAGGRETQYF
v_gene: TRBV7-2; j_gene: TRBJ1-5; CDR3aa: CASNRDGTANQPQHF
v_gene: TRBV12-3/TRBV12-4; j_gene: TRBJ1-1; CDR3aa: CATGPNTEAFF
v_gene: TRBV28; j_gene: TRBJ2-3; CDR3aa: CASAGVVDTQYF
v_gene: TRBV12-3/TRBV12-4; j_gene: TRBJ2-3; CDR3aa: CASSPWRGSTDTQYF
v_gene: TRBV20-1; j_gene: TRBJ2-2; CDR3aa: CSARRGAGAGELFF
v_gene: TRBV5-5; j_gene: TRBJ2-2; CDR3aa: CASSYVFAGELFF
v_gene: TRBV20-1; j_gene: TRBJ1-1; CDR3aa: CSARVPAELGAFF
v_gene: TRBV5-1; j_gene: TRBJ2-7; CDR3aa: CASSLAGGGVSYEQYF
v_gene: TRBV11-3; j_gene: TRBJ2-2; CDR3aa: CASSLNRFGQGAPGELFF
v_gene: TRBV7-8; j_gene: TRBJ1-2; CDR3aa: CASSLRLPSPRYGYTF
v_gene: TRBV30; j_gene: TRBJ2-2; CDR3aa: CAWGGQGAMAGELFF
v_gene: TRBV5-4; j_gene: TRBJ2-1; CDR3aa: CASSLVGSGPNEQFF
v_gene: TRBV5-1; j_gene: TRBJ1-3; CDR3aa: CASSLGAGISGNTIYF
v_gene: TRBV29-1; j_gene: TRBJ2-2; CDR3aa: CSVPSGSDTGELFF
v_gene: TRBV2; j_gene: TRBJ2-7; CDR3aa: CASRSGPGGEQYF
v_gene: TRBV28; j_gene: TRBJ2-7; CDR3aa: CASSSHGQGRYEQYF
v_gene: TRBV2; j_gene: TRBJ2-1; CDR3aa: CASRVSGGSSYNEQFF
v_gene: TRBV7-3; j_gene: TRBJ2-1; CDR3aa: CASSPRARSYNEQFF
v_gene: TRBV20-1; j_gene: TRBJ2-5; CDR3aa: CSAAAAERGGLETQYF
v_gene: TRBV2; j_gene: TRBJ2-2; CDR3aa: CASTPSPRTGELFF
v_gene: TRBV20-1; j_gene: TRBJ2-7; CDR3aa: CSAAGTGGRTYEQYF
v_gene: TRBV6-6; j_gene: TRBJ2-7; CDR3aa: CASTPHVRYEQYF
v_gene: TRBV3-1; j_gene: TRBJ1-1; CDR3aa: CASSQEPQNTEAFF
v_gene: TRBV3-1; j_gene: TRBJ1-1; CDR3aa: CASSQLRSRAAMNTEAFF
v_gene: TRBV7-6; j_gene: TRBJ2-5; CDR3aa: CASSPNLGETQYF
v_gene: TRBV15; j_gene: TRBJ2-5; CDR3aa: CATSRDGGEPSGRVETQYF
v_gene: TRBV7-3; j_gene: TRBJ2-1; CDR3aa: CASSLMVTSANEQFF
v_gene: TRBV5-1; j_gene: TRBJ2-7; CDR3aa: CASSLQAGGRTYEQYF
v_gene: TRBV28; j_gene: TRBJ2-5; CDR3aa: CASSPVKAAKFQETQYF
v_gene: TRBV20-1; j_gene: TRBJ2-2; CDR3aa: CSASGLASTGELFF
v_gene: TRBV7-2; j_gene: TRBJ2-3; CDR3aa: CASSLAGRTRPTDTQYF
v_gene: TRBV9; j_gene: TRBJ1-5; CDR3aa: CASSVGAAQPQHF